Following are 14 T cell receptor beta chains from one sample sequenced in a study of cytomegalovirus exposure and HLA in healthy donors. Both 60 Vbeta primers and 13 Jbeta primers went into the PCR. Profiling relied on immunoSEQ multiplex PCR, and the TCRdb table lists in-frame clones only, not all of them. The table shows about 170,000 clones, with roughly two thirds occurring only once. Sequencing input: PBMCs. Receptor source: a woman between 18 and 30 years old in good health and CMV-seropositive.

The chain carries TRBV7-3 and TRBJ2-2; 7 bases align to TRBD2. The ends lost 1 base at V and 0 bases at J; junction bases unmatched: 2. Germline CDR1 reads SGHTA; CDR2 reads FQGTGA. This CDR3 spans 16 amino acids. Written as DNA, the CDR3 is TGTGCCAGCAGCTTAATGGGGGGGTCGAACACCGGGGAGCTGTTTTTT. Its translation is CASSLMGGSNTGELFF.

J is TRBJ2-2 and V is TRBV4-1; a weak D match, TRBD1 (5 bases). This CDR3 is built from 21 residues. V lost 0 bases and J lost 1, with 24 bases in between. Germline loops: CDR1 MGHRA, CDR2 YSYEKL. The CDR3 DNA reads as TGCGCCAGCAGCCAAGATCGTCTTTTAATATTTAGACAGAAGAACACCGGGGAGCTGTTTTTT. Its translation is CASSQDRLLIFRQKNTGELFF.

This sequence joins TRBV2 and TRBJ1-6, with 7 bases identical to TRBD1. CDR3 length: 17 amino acids. The germline V gene encodes CDR1 SNHLY and CDR2 FYNNEI. Trimming cost V 6 bases and J 5 bases; bases outside gene matches: 13. The CDR3 coding sequence is TGTGCCAGCAGCGGGGGTAGGGGGCGCTCGGATAATTCACCCCTCCACTTT. Protein product: CASSGGRGRSDNSPLHF.

With respect to this clone: Other nucleotide sequences from this sample produce the same CDR3. The V gene is TRBV4-3, the J gene TRBJ1-1; tentatively, D is TRBD1 (5 bases). Germline CDR1 is LGHNA and CDR2 is YSLEER. CDR3 length: 13 residues. The V end was cut by 0 bases, the J end by 4 bases, with 6 bases between. The DNA for the CDR3 is TGCGCCAGCAGCCAAGATAGGGGCACTGAAGCTTTCTTT. Translating gives CASSQDRGTEAFF.

This clone was found a few times. DNA for the CDR3: TGCGCCAGCAGCTTGGCGGTGGGCACAGATACGCAGTATTTT. It specifies CASSLAVGTDTQYF. The chain employs TRBV5-1 and TRBJ2-3; D is uncertain. Germline CDR1 is SGHRS and CDR2 is YFSETQ. This CDR3 comprises 14 residues. V lost 0 bases and J 1 base, leaving 6 bases between the germline ends. Supplemented by reference TRBV5-1 and TRBJ2-3, the full variable domain reads KAGVTQTPRYLIKTRGQQVTLSCSPISGHRSVSWYQQTPGQGLQFLFEYFSETQRNKGNFPGRFSGRQFSNSRSEMNVSTLELGDSALYLCASSLAVGTDTQYFGPGTRLTVL.

The chain links TRBV13 to TRBJ2-7; D is ambiguous. This CDR3 spans 13 amino acids. Trimming stripped 5 bases from V and 1 base from J, with 9 bases between. In germline, CDR1 is PRHDT, CDR2 FYEKMQ (reference sequence). In DNA, the CDR3 is TGTGCCAGCAGCCCTGAGAGTTCCTACGAGCAGTACTTC. Its translation: CASSPESSYEQYF.

CDR3 DNA: TGTGCCAGCAGCCGGAGGAGCATTCCGGGCAATGAGCAGTTCTTC. This gives the protein CASSRRSIPGNEQFF. The V gene is TRBV7-2, the J gene TRBJ2-1; TRBD2 might be the D (5 bases). Germline loops: CDR1 SGHTA, CDR2 FQGNSA. V was shortened by 5 bases and J by 6 bases, with 17 bases between the two germline ends. The CDR3 has 15 amino acids.

This chain uses TRBV7-9 with TRBJ2-7, with no clear D. The CDR3 is 14 amino acids. Looked up from germline, CDR1 is SEHNR and CDR2 is FQNEAQ (reference sequence). V was cut by 3 bases and J by 2 bases, with 11 bases left in between. CDR3: CASSLHDITYEQYF. In DNA, the CDR3 is TGTGCCAGCAGCTTGCACGACATTACCTACGAGCAGTACTTC.

This clone was seen a single time. This rearrangement joins TRBV6-5 to TRBJ1-6, with TRBD1 matching over 7 bases. Unmatched junction bases numbered 9, after V lost 6 bases and J lost 7 bases. The V gene's germline CDR1 is MNHEY and CDR2 SVGAGI. The CDR3 totals 15 residues. CDR3 in amino acids: CASSRSDRDNSPLHF. The CDR3 region has the DNA TGTGCCAGCAGCCGCTCCGACAGGGACAATTCACCCCTCCACTTT.

For this clone: Different DNA sequences within this sample yield the same CDR3. The V gene is TRBV5-1, the J gene TRBJ1-1, with 8 bases lining up with TRBD1. Losses at the gene ends were 1 base for V and 1 base for J; bases not matched to a gene: 3. Germline-derived CDR1 and CDR2 are SGHRS and YFSETQ. The CDR3 consists of 15 residues. The CDR3 loop reads CASSLTGGGNTEAFF. The CDR3 DNA reads as TGCGCCAGCAGCTTGACAGGGGGAGGGAACACTGAAGCTTTCTTT.

The gene calls are TRBV5-4 and TRBJ2-5; 8 bases agree with TRBD2. Germline assignment: CDR1 SGHNT and CDR2 YYREEE (reference sequence). With V trimmed by 6 bases and J by 5 bases, 12 bases remained unmatched. This CDR3 has 15 residues. CDR3 in DNA: TGTGCCAGCAAAACACGGGGGGGCGCGTGGGAGACCCAGTACTTC. Translating gives CASKTRGGAWETQYF.

The chain has TRBV7-2 and TRBJ1-3; 10 bases fit TRBD1. Germline trimming cut 3 bases from V and 3 bases from J; bases unmatched to any gene: 2. This CDR3 is built from 15 residues. Germline V gene data show CDR1 as SGHTA and CDR2 as FQGNSA. The CDR3 DNA reads TGTGCCAGCAGCTTGACAGGGGGCGGTGGAAACACCATATATTTT. Encoded protein: CASSLTGGGGNTIYF.

The gene calls are TRBV6-4 and TRBJ2-1, with D tentatively TRBD1 (6 bases). CDR3 length: 13 residues. Germline V gene sequence: CDR1 MRHNA, CDR2 SNTAGT. V dropped 5 bases and J dropped 4 bases, with 9 bases sitting between them. The CDR3 region is CASSPDSYNEQFF. CDR3 DNA: TGTGCCAGCAGTCCGGACAGTTACAATGAGCAGTTCTTC.

This chain uses TRBV9 with TRBJ2-2; 8 nucleotides match TRBD2. The V gene end was trimmed by 0 bases and the J gene end by 8 bases; junction bases not matched to a gene: 3. Looked up from germline, CDR1 is SGDLS and CDR2 is YYNGEE. There are 14 residues in the CDR3. The CDR3 region has the DNA TGTGCCAGCAGCGTAGACGGGGGGGCTGGGGAGCTGTTTTTT. Translated: CASSVDGGAGELFF.